The present entry profiles one T cell receptor beta chain with its context. The data originate from a study of blood T cell repertoires in COVID-19. Turning to the study itself: Sites in the United States, Italy and Spain provided acute and convalescent COVID-19 samples. Sample material is recorded as cDNA or gDNA derived from T cells, B-cell-depleted T cells, or PBMCs.

Looked up from germline, CDR1 is SNHLY and CDR2 is FYNNEI. This CDR3 is 12 amino acids long. V was clipped by 7 bases and J by 4 bases, with 7 bases between them. Authors' processing steps: Researchers report that nucleated cell counts were estimated from reference gene primer amplification. TCRdb's copy holds only in-frame clones and misses some; the assay was immunoSEQ multiplex PCR. V and J calls plus clone size are reproduced from that table; the DNA served to infer D and trimming. This table holds 100,000 to 120,000 clones, 81% found once. The rearrangement links TRBV2 to TRBJ1-4; possibly TRBD1 for D (5 bases). The TCR was taken from a man in his fifties with acute or convalescent COVID-19. Sequencing used peripheral blood. CDR3 sequence reads: CASTGFNEKLFF. The CDR3 DNA follows: TGTGCCAGCACAGGGTTTAATGAAAAACTGTTTTTT.